This T cell receptor beta chain comes out of a study of T-cell reconstitution after alpha-beta-depleted transplantation in children. Study results and limitations: Alpha-beta T cells about two months after transplant reportedly derived from several hundred expanded graft clones. T-cell counts and diversity were attributed mostly to newly produced T cells one year after transplant.

This clonotype has ten or more counts. Its target is not known. Preparation of the TCRbeta library involved a method that used unique molecular identifiers. TCRdb called the PCR reads again in MiXCR, with one record for every CDR3 protein. The sample lists fewer than 700,000 distinct CDR3 sequences, approximately 12% seen once, with roughly 2.3% in the top ten. Germline lookup yields CDR1 LGHNA and CDR2 YSLEER. V shed 0 bases and J shed 3 bases, with 12 bases lying between them. This CDR3 has 15 residues. This TCR was recovered from a male patient younger than 18 who had a stem cell transplant for acute myeloid leukemia, so the T cells may come from the graft donor. The chain carries TRBV4-3 and TRBJ2-7, with D possibly called TRBD1 or TRBD2 (5 bases each). The sample was PBMCs, mostly from graft donor cells, taken 360 days after TCRalphabeta/CD19-depleted stem cell transplant. CDR3 in amino acids: CASSQDGGMDYEQYF. The CDR3 coding sequence is TGCGCCAGCAGCCAAGATGGGGGAATGGACTACGAGCAGTACTTC.